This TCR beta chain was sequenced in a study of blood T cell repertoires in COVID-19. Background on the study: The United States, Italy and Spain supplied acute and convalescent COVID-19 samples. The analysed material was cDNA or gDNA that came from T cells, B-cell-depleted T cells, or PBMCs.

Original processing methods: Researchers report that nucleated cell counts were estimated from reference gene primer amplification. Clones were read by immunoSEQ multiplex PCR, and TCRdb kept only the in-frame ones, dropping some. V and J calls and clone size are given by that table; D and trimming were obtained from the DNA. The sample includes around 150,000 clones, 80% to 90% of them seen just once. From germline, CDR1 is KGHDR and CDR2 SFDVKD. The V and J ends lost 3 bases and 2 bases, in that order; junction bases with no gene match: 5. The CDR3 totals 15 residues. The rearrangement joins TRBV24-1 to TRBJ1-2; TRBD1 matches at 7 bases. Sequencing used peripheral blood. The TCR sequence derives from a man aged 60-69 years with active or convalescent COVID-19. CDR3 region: CATSDRTGGNYGYTF. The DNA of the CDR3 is TGTGCCACCAGTGATAGGACAGGTGGGAACTATGGCTACACCTTC.